This T cell receptor (beta chain) was documented in a study of blood T cell repertoires in COVID-19 (dated by TCRdb to the early 2020s). General notes on the study: Samples from collaborators originated in the United States, Italy and Spain and spanned both the acute and convalescent phases of COVID-19. The prospective study material was composed of cDNA or gDNA derived from T cells, B-cell-depleted T cells, or PBMCs. Subjects who had been exposed to COVID-19, were actively infected with it, or had recovered from it provided the deeply sampled blood TCRbeta repertoires that made up the dataset. The repertoires were released in a freely available public database meant as a resource for research on the immune response to SARS-CoV-2. The samples were drawn from two sources: the first 160 participants of the ongoing ImmuneRACE study, and 950 to 1,500 subjects contributed by 6 global collaborators. Sample metadata almost always included a de-identified subject ID, COVID-19 status, age in years and sex. Where HLA class I and class II types were available, the types were taken from metadata supplied by the sample provider, not from assay-based typing. The investigation overall reported the following: Clinical and demographic metadata were provided uncurated, with the amount varying by source and participant.

TCRbeta CDR3 regions were amplified from genomic DNA using the immunoSEQ Assay, a bias-controlled multiplex PCR. Turning to the authors' computational methods: The number of nucleated cells in each sample was estimated from the amplification of reference gene primers within the assay. To quantify the absolute abundance of each unique TCRbeta CDR3 rearrangement, sequence reads were collapsed and filtered. Productive Simpson clonality was computed per sample as the square root of Simpson's diversity index over productive rearrangements. In its TCRdb copy, this immuneACCESS table keeps in-frame sequences only and misses some clones. Where compared with another copy, unresolved V genes explain less than half of these, and the others have no known cause. That table is the source of V, J and clone size, and D and trimming were worked out from the DNA. Within this sample are about 36,000 clones, with approximately 81% of them counted one time only. 1.6% of the sample is taken by the ten largest.

According to the germline V gene, CDR1 reads MDHEN and CDR2 reads SYDVKM. The V and J ends are trimmed by 6 bases and 8 bases, leaving 10 bases between them. Spanning cysteine to phenylalanine, the CDR3 consists of 12 amino acids. Only the CDR3 part of the read is kept: 36 bases, read in frame from the first base. One collaborating source in Seattle enrolled patients during active infection and followed them longitudinally through the course of disease. Each collaborating institution followed its own protocols to collect whole blood in K2EDTA tubes. For TCRbeta analysis, collaborators shipped samples in one of three forms: frozen whole blood, isolated PBMCs, or DNA extracted from either of those sample types. Points on this clone: Which antigen it targets is not known. Nothing much larger sits one base from this clone, and base qualities are not available.

The V and J segments used are TRBV28 and TRBJ2-2; no D gene is confidently identified. The receptor was isolated from a man in his 60s with COVID-19, enrolled during active disease. Material for sequencing was peripheral blood. The DNA sequence reads TGTGCCAGCAGGCTACTCACGGGGGAGCTGTTTTTT. This sequence encodes CASRLLTGELFF.